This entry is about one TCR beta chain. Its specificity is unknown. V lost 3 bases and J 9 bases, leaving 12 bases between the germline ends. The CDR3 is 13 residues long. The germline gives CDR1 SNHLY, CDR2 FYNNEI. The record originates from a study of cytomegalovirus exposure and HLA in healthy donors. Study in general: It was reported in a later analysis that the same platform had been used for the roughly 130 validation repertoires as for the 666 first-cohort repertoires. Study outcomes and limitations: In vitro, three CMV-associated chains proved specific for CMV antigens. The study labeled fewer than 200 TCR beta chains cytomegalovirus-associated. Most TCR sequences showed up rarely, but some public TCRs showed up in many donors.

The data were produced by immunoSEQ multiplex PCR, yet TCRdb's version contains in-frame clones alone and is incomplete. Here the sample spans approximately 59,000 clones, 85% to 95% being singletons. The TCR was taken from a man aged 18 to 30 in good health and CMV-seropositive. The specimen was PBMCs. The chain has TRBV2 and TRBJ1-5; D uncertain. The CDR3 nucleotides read TGTGCCAGCAGTGATGACCTGCTAGCGCCCCAGCATTTT. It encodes CASSDDLLAPQHF. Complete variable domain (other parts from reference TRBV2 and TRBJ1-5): EPEVTQTPSHQVTQMGQEVILRCVPISNHLYFYWYRQILGQKVEFLVSFYNNEISEKSEIFDDQFSVERPDGSNFTLKIRSTKLEDSAMYFCASSDDLLAPQHFGDGTRLSIL.